These T cell receptor beta chains were read from a single sample in a study of shared clonotypes between healthy human individuals. Using immunoSEQ multiplex PCR, the repertoire was profiled, and TCRdb retains in-frame clones only, with some absent. The table has more than 1,200,000 clones, just under 99% seen once. Sequenced material: naive CD4+ T cells sorted from blood. All receptors derive from a man under 40 in good health. The CDR3 runs from the conserved cysteine through the conserved F or W. The D gene is left open where the match is weak. Clone size is shown for a subset of rows, as once, few, many or a class of expanded clone.

J,size,V,D,length,DNA,CDR3
TRBJ2-1,.,TRBV7-2,.,14,TGTGCCAGCAGCCTAGGGGGATCCCACAATGAGCAGTTCTTC,CASSLGGSHNEQFF
TRBJ1-2,.,TRBV6-5,.,15,TGTGCCAGCAGTTACTCGGTCATAAACAACTATGGCTACACCTTC,CASSYSVINNYGYTF
TRBJ2-2,.,TRBV5-1,.,14,TGCGCCAGCAGCTTGGCCGTGGGGAACCGGGAGCTGTTTTTT,CASSLAVGNRELFF
TRBJ2-1,.,TRBV25-1,.,15,TGTGCCAGCAGAGCCACAGTCTCCCCAGGGAGTGAGCAGTTCTTC,CASRATVSPGSEQFF
TRBJ2-1,.,TRBV6-4,TRBD1,15,TGTGCCAGCAGTGACTCGACAGGGGGCTTTTTTGAGCAGTTCTTC,CASSDSTGGFFEQFF
TRBJ1-2,.,TRBV7-9,TRBD1,14,TGTGCCAGCAGCTACCAGACAGGGGCGTACGGCTACACCTTC,CASSYQTGAYGYTF
TRBJ2-1,.,TRBV19,TRBD2,18,TGTGCCAGTACTCAACTGGCAGGACTAGCGGGAGGGTACAATGAGCAGTTCTTC,CASTQLAGLAGGYNEQFF
TRBJ2-7,.,TRBV18,TRBD1,15,TGTGCCAGCTCACCGAAGGACAGGGGGTATCATGAGCAGTACTTC,CASSPKDRGYHEQYF
TRBJ1-1,.,TRBV6-1,.,14,TGTGCCAGCAGGAACGGCCTCATGAACACTGAAGCTTTCTTT,CASRNGLMNTEAFF
TRBJ2-7,.,TRBV6-1,TRBD1,14,TGTGCCAGCAGGGACAGGGGGCGCCTCGACGAGCAGTACTTC,CASRDRGRLDEQYF
TRBJ2-3,.,TRBV9,TRBD1,16,TGTGCCAGCAGCGTAATGGGACAGGGAGGCACAGATACGCAGTATTTT,CASSVMGQGGTDTQYF
TRBJ2-7,.,TRBV11-2,TRBD2,14,TGTGCCAGCAGCTTAGTTCGGGGGGGTGCCGAGCAGTACTTC,CASSLVRGGAEQYF
TRBJ2-5,.,TRBV27,.,13,TGTGCCAGCAGCACGCAGGGCGGCGAGACCCAGTACTTC,CASSTQGGETQYF
TRBJ2-7,.,TRBV5-1,TRBD1,14,TGCGCCAGCAGCTGGAACAGGGGACCCTACGAGCAGTACTTC,CASSWNRGPYEQYF
TRBJ1-1,.,TRBV14,.,13,TGTGCCAGCAGCCAACTAGTTTTCACTGAAGCTTTCTTT,CASSQLVFTEAFF
TRBJ2-5,.,TRBV5-6,.,13,TGTGCCAGCAGCTTGGAGAACCAAGAGACCCAGTACTTC,CASSLENQETQYF
TRBJ2-7,once,TRBV7-8,TRBD1,15,TGTGCCAGCAGCCTTAACTCTGAGGGGGCGCGAGAGCAGTACTTC,CASSLNSEGAREQYF
TRBJ2-5,.,TRBV5-1,TRBD1,15,TGCGCCAGCAGCAACCCGCAGGGGGCAGAAGAGACCCAGTACTTC,CASSNPQGAEETQYF
TRBJ1-1,.,TRBV25-1,.,14,TGTGCCAGCAGTGATTATTACTCGAACACTGAAGCTTTCTTT,CASSDYYSNTEAFF
TRBJ2-1,.,TRBV6-6,.,16,TGTGCCAGCAGTTACCCCGGTGGGGGCGACTACAATGAGCAGTTCTTC,CASSYPGGGDYNEQFF
TRBJ2-7,.,TRBV5-6,TRBD2,16,TGTGCCAGCAGCTCCTACAGCAGACTAGCGGGACACGAGCAGTACTTC,CASSSYSRLAGHEQYF
TRBJ2-1,once,TRBV2,.,14,TGTGCCAGCAGTGAAGGGACTTACGACAATGAGCAGTTCTTC,CASSEGTYDNEQFF
TRBJ2-3,.,TRBV11-2,.,17,TGTGCCAGCAGCCCCCACCCTAAAGCGGGCGACACAGATACGCAGTATTTT,CASSPHPKAGDTDTQYF
TRBJ2-1,.,TRBV29-1,.,13,TGCAGCGTTGAAAGGAGCTCCTACAATGAGCAGTTCTTC,CSVERSSYNEQFF
TRBJ2-7,.,TRBV5-4,TRBD1,16,TGTGCCAGCAGCTTGGGAGACAGGGGGGGATCCTACGAGCAGTACTTC,CASSLGDRGGSYEQYF
TRBJ2-7,.,TRBV19,TRBD1,15,TGTGCCAGTAGTCGAGGACAGGGGGCAGGCTACGAGCAGTACTTC,CASSRGQGAGYEQYF
TRBJ1-5,.,TRBV10-3,.,14,TGTGCCATCAGTGAGACAGGTCACAATCAGCCCCAGCATTTT,CAISETGHNQPQHF
TRBJ2-5,.,TRBV28,.,14,TGTGCCAGCAGTTTGCCTCGGGTGGGAGAGACCCAGTACTTC,CASSLPRVGETQYF
TRBJ2-7,.,TRBV6-1,TRBD1,15,TGTGCCAGCAGTCCCCCCGGGACAGGGTCTTACGAGCAGTACTTC,CASSPPGTGSYEQYF
TRBJ1-1,.,TRBV7-9,.,14,TGTGCCAGCAGCTTAGGACGGGGAAACACTGAAGCTTTCTTT,CASSLGRGNTEAFF
TRBJ2-7,.,TRBV7-2,.,14,TGTGCCAGCAGCTTGAACAGGGGAGGCTACGAGCAGTACTTC,CASSLNRGGYEQYF
TRBJ2-7,.,TRBV6-5,.,15,TGTGCCAGCACCGGACGCCGCACGCCCGGGTATGAGCAGTACTTC,CASTGRRTPGYEQYF
TRBJ1-2,.,TRBV19,TRBD1,13,TGTGCCAGTAGAACGGACAGGGCCTTTGGCTACACCTTC,CASRTDRAFGYTF
TRBJ2-3,.,TRBV5-1,TRBD2,14,TGCGCCAGCAGCTCGGGAGGGCCCGGAGATACGCAGTATTTT,CASSSGGPGDTQYF
TRBJ2-5,.,TRBV25-1,.,13,TGTGCCAGCAGTGAGGCAGGTCAAGAGACCCAGTACTTC,CASSEAGQETQYF
TRBJ2-1,.,TRBV19,TRBD2,19,TGTGCCAGTAGTATAAGGATCCTAGCGGGAGGAGGGTCCTACAATGAGCAGTTCTTC,CASSIRILAGGGSYNEQFF
TRBJ2-7,.,TRBV27,TRBD1,17,TGTGCCAGCAGTAGACTCCCCACCGGGACAGGGGACTACGAGCAGTACTTC,CASSRLPTGTGDYEQYF
TRBJ2-5,.,TRBV6-5,.,13,TGTGCCAGCAGGCAGGGTGGAAAAGAGACCCAGTACTTC,CASRQGGKETQYF
TRBJ2-5,once,TRBV5-1,.,14,TGCGCCAGCAGCTTGTTTGACAGCCAAGAGACCCAGTACTTC,CASSLFDSQETQYF
TRBJ1-5,.,TRBV7-9,.,13,TGTGCCAGCAGCTTCGTGGGCGAGCAGCCCCAGCATTTT,CASSFVGEQPQHF
TRBJ2-2,.,TRBV6-6,TRBD2,13,TGTGCCAGCAAGACTAGCTGGCGAGGGGAGCTGTTTTTT,CASKTSWRGELFF
TRBJ1-5,once,TRBV6-1,TRBD1,15,TGTGCCAGCAGTCTCCGGGACAGGAACAATCAGCCCCAGCATTTT,CASSLRDRNNQPQHF
TRBJ2-3,.,TRBV10-3,.,14,TGTGCCATCAGTGAGAATGGGGTCGCAGATACGCAGTATTTT,CAISENGVADTQYF
TRBJ2-2,.,TRBV19,TRBD1,17,TGTGCCAGTAGTAGCCGGGACAGGGGGAGTCGCACCGGGGAGCTGTTTTTT,CASSSRDRGSRTGELFF
TRBJ2-1,.,TRBV20-1,.,11,TGCAGTGCCGACCGAGCACATGAGCAGTTCTTC,CSADRAHEQFF
TRBJ2-2,.,TRBV7-9,.,13,TGTGCCAGCAGCTTAGGGGTATCCGGGGAGCTGTTTTTT,CASSLGVSGELFF
TRBJ2-3,once,TRBV9,.,14,TGTGCCAGCAGCGTAAATCAGCTAAGAGATACGCAGTATTTT,CASSVNQLRDTQYF
TRBJ2-1,.,TRBV7-3,TRBD2,13,TGTGCCAGCAGCTTAACGCGGGGGAATGAGCAGTTCTTC,CASSLTRGNEQFF
TRBJ2-5,.,TRBV6-5,.,14,TGTGCCAGCAGTTACTCGTTCTCATCTGAGACCCAGTACTTC,CASSYSFSSETQYF
TRBJ2-6,once,TRBV19,.,17,TGTGCCAGTAGTATACAGGGGAACTTTCTGGGGGCCAACGTCCTGACTTTC,CASSIQGNFLGANVLTF